This T cell receptor beta chain was sequenced in a study of control samples from healthy donors and cancer patients. Germline V gives CDR1 MDHEN, CDR2 SYDVKM. The junction had 2 bases not matched to a gene; V was cut back by 4 bases and J by 3 bases. This CDR3 comprises 13 residues. This clone was seen once. Assay: immunoSEQ multiplex PCR; the TCRdb copy retains only in-frame clones and omits some. Found here are hundreds of thousands of clones, 80% to 95% of them singletons; the top ten hold about 6.3%. The receptor was derived from a man in his forties with head and neck cancer. V gene TRBV28 combines with J gene TRBJ1-2, with 7 bases that match TRBD1. Sample: PBMCs. In DNA, the CDR3 is TGTGCCAGCAGTTCGACAGGGTACTATGGCTACACCTTC. Translated: CASSSTGYYGYTF.